A single sample is the source of the 9 T cell receptor beta chains below, sequenced in a study of cytomegalovirus exposure and HLA in healthy donors. PCR amplification relied on 60 Vbeta primers (plus 13 Jbeta primers). Sequencing used immunoSEQ multiplex PCR; TCRdb keeps in-frame clones, though not all of them. The profile covers 100,000 to 150,000 clones, with 65% to 80% appearing a single time and about 6% taken by the ten largest. Sequenced sample: PBMCs. The receptors here all came from a man aged 18 to 29 in good health and CMV-seropositive.

This clone was seen a handful of times. The chain recombines TRBV11-2 with TRBJ2-1; TRBD2 matches 11 bases. The germline CDR1 and CDR2 sequences are SGHAT and FQNNGV. Trimming removed 2 bases from V and 1 base from J; junction bases left unmatched: 7. The CDR3 is 18 residues long. The DNA of the CDR3 is TGTGCCAGCAGCTTAAGTACTAGCGGGAGTGGGTCCTACAATGAGCAGTTCTTC. Its translation: CASSLSTSGSGSYNEQFF.

This clone was observed a handful of times. V usage is TRBV11-2 and J usage is TRBJ1-5; 7 nucleotides align to TRBD1. J gave up 3 bases and V 5 bases, and 7 bases lay outside the gene matches. Germline V gives CDR1 SGHAT, CDR2 FQNNGV. This CDR3 is built from 15 residues. The CDR3 protein is CASSPLQGPNQPQHF. CDR3 DNA: TGTGCCAGCAGCCCACTACAGGGGCCCAATCAGCCCCAGCATTTT. The variable domain in full, with the rest retrieved from reference TRBV11-2 and TRBJ1-5, is EAGVAQSPRYKIIEKRQSVAFWCNPISGHATLYWYQQILGQGPKLLIQFQNNGVVDDSQLPKDRFSAERLKGVDSTLKIQPAKLEDSAVYLCASSPLQGPNQPQHFGDGTRLSIL.

V gene TRBV25-1 combines with J gene TRBJ2-1; 8 bases are a match to TRBD1. V lost 6 bases, J lost 2 bases, and 9 bases stayed unmatched. Germline loops: CDR1 MGHDK, CDR2 SYGVNS. This CDR3 contains 16 residues. CDR3 in amino acids: CASSPNRGKAYNEQFF. The CDR3 coding sequence is TGTGCCAGCAGCCCAAACAGGGGGAAGGCCTACAATGAGCAGTTCTTC.

This chain's CDR3 is CASGRDNEQYF. As DNA, the CDR3 is TGTGCCAGCGGGCGGGATAACGAGCAGTACTTC. The V call is TRBV11-1, the J call TRBJ2-7, with a weak D call TRBD2 (6 bases). Germline V gives CDR1 SGHAT, CDR2 FQDESV (reference sequence). The length of the CDR3 is 11 residues. Trimming pared 8 bases from V and 5 bases from J, leaving 10 bases between.

The chain links TRBV10-1 to TRBJ2-4, with TRBD2 identical over 11 bases. The length of the CDR3 is 16 residues. V gave up 0 bases and J gave up 8 bases; unmatched junction bases: 6. The germline V gene has CDR1 WNHNN and CDR2 SYGVQD (reference sequence). This CDR3 is CASSESTSGGRDIQYF. DNA of the CDR3: TGCGCCAGCAGTGAGTCAACTAGCGGGGGCCGGGACATTCAGTACTTC.

This clone occurred a few times. The V and J genes are TRBV28 and TRBJ2-7; possibly TRBD2 for D (7 bases). The CDR3 runs 13 residues. Germline CDR1 is MDHEN and CDR2 is SYDVKM. V was trimmed by 2 bases and J by 6 bases, leaving 11 bases between them. The CDR3 loop reads CASSLGGAFEQYF. CDR3 sequence (DNA): TGTGCCAGCAGTTTAGGGGGGGCATTCGAGCAGTACTTC.

Worth noting for this clone: Germline is not matched at one junction end, which may reflect a read error. The chain employs TRBV4-1 and TRBJ2-6, with a possible D match to TRBD1 (5 bases). Germline loops: CDR1 MGHRA, CDR2 YSYEKL. The CDR3 extends over 15 amino acids. CDR3 sequence: CASSQMGPGANGLTF. CDR3 coding DNA: TGCGCCAGCAGCCAAATGGGGCCTGGGGCCAACGGCCTGACTTTC.

The chain joins TRBV19 to TRBJ2-6, with a weak D call TRBD1 (5 bases). The CDR3 is 18 amino acids. Germline CDR1 LNHDA, CDR2 SQIVND (reference sequence). The germline V and J ends were trimmed by 4 bases and 0 bases, with 16 bases remaining between them. CDR3 in DNA: TGTGCCAGTAGTACCTACAGGCTAAGTCGCTCTGGGGCCAACGTCCTGACTTTC. Protein sequence: CASSTYRLSRSGANVLTF.

The rearrangement joins TRBV10-3 to TRBJ2-1; 13 bases match TRBD2. This CDR3 region has 17 residues. CDR1 ENHRY and CDR2 SYGVKD come from the germline V gene. The V segment lost 8 bases and the J segment 6 bases; nucleotides outside the gene matches: 13. CDR3 DNA sequence: TGTGCCATCTCGGGACTAGCGGGAATTGTTCGCGGCAATGAGCAGTTCTTC. Protein: CAISGLAGIVRGNEQFF.